The 17 T cell receptor beta chains below all came from one sample that was sequenced in a study of shared clonotypes between healthy human individuals. TCRdb's copy holds only in-frame clones and misses some; the assay was immunoSEQ multiplex PCR. The sample carries 2 million to 2.5 million clones, nearly 97% recorded once. The material sequenced was naive CD4+ T cells sorted from blood. Subset of the sample: CD45RA+ positively selected. The receptors here all came from a man aged 18 to 30 in good health.

This sequence joins TRBV28 and TRBJ1-3, with D perhaps TRBD1 (6 bases). Germline V gene lookup returns CDR1 MDHEN and CDR2 SYDVKM. Trimming shortened V by 7 bases and J by 2 bases, and 15 bases separated the two germline ends. The CDR3 totals 15 residues. The CDR3 nucleotides are TGTGCCAGCACCAGCCCACAGGGAGCTGGAAACACCATATATTTT. Protein sequence: CASTSPQGAGNTIYF.

V gene TRBV6-1 combines with J gene TRBJ2-3; the D is unclear. Trimming pared 6 bases from V and 8 bases from J, leaving 12 bases between. CDR1 and CDR2 from the germline V gene are MNHNS and SASEGT. CDR3 length equals 12 residues. The CDR3 protein is CASRTAVPTQYF. In nucleotides, the CDR3 is TGTGCCAGCAGGACCGCAGTCCCTACGCAGTATTTT.

The chain employs TRBV11-2 and TRBJ2-1; 9 positions agree with TRBD2. This CDR3 has 17 amino acids. CDR1 SGHAT and CDR2 FQNNGV come from the germline V gene. V gave up 2 bases and J gave up 1 base; unmatched junction bases: 6. CDR3 in DNA: TGTGCCAGCAGCTTAAGGCGGGAGGGCCGATCCTACAATGAGCAGTTCTTC. Its translation is CASSLRREGRSYNEQFF.

The chain combines TRBV19 with TRBJ2-1; D gene unclear. In germline, CDR1 is LNHDA, CDR2 SQIVND (reference sequence). This CDR3 region has 14 residues. V lost 6 bases and J 5 bases, leaving 14 bases between the germline ends. CDR3 bases: TGTGCCAGTAGCAAAACGATTCTTCACAATGAGCAGTTCTTC. It translates to CASSKTILHNEQFF.

The chain employs TRBV6-4 and TRBJ1-1, with a tentative D call TRBD1 (5 bases). CDR3 length equals 18 residues. Germline-derived CDR1 and CDR2 are MRHNA and SNTAGT. V lost 6 bases and J lost 1, with 24 bases in between. CDR3 sequence: CASSEPWGAAGRNTEAFF. In nucleotides, the CDR3 is TGTGCCAGCAGCGAACCCTGGGGAGCGGCAGGGCGGAACACTGAAGCTTTCTTT.

The CDR3 DNA follows: TGCTCGTCTAGCACAGATACGCAGTATTTT. It codes for CSSSTDTQYF. The rearrangement joins TRBV29-1 to TRBJ2-3; no firm D call. The CDR3 is 10 residues long. CDR1 is SQVTM and CDR2 is ANQGSEA in the germline V gene.

The J gene is TRBJ2-7, the V gene TRBV7-2; 9 bases line up with TRBD1. Germline values: CDR1 SGHTA, CDR2 FQGNSA. V lost 4 bases to trimming and J lost 4 bases; unmatched junction nucleotides: 8. The CDR3 is 15 amino acids. The CDR3 region has the DNA TGTGCCAGCAGCTCTATTGGGACAGGGACATACGAGCAGTACTTC. Translation gives CASSSIGTGTYEQYF. Using reference TRBV7-2 and TRBJ2-7 for the parts outside the CDR3, the full variable domain is GAGVSQSPSNKVTEKGKDVELRCDPISGHTALYWYRQSLGQGLEFLIYFQGNSAPDKSGLPSDRFSAERTGGSVSTLTIQRTQQEDSAVYLCASSSIGTGTYEQYFGPGTRLTVT.

The rearrangement links TRBV7-9 to TRBJ2-3; D is perhaps TRBD2 (5 bases). The CDR3 contains 16 residues. V lost 5 bases, J lost 2 bases, and 17 bases lay in between. Germline V gene sequence: CDR1 SEHNR, CDR2 FQNEAQ (reference sequence). The CDR3 spells CASSPFGAAHTDTQYF. CDR3 nucleotide sequence: TGTGCCAGCAGCCCTTTCGGAGCGGCCCACACAGATACGCAGTATTTT.

Regarding this clone: This sample also contains other DNA sequences that code for the same CDR3. The J gene is TRBJ2-7, the V gene TRBV7-2, with 12 bases that match TRBD2. Germline-derived CDR1 and CDR2 are SGHTA and FQGNSA. Germline trimming cut 5 bases from V and 2 bases from J; bases unmatched to any gene: 4. The CDR3 has 15 amino acids. CDR3 protein: CASSPRLAGAYEQYF. As DNA, the CDR3 is TGTGCCAGCAGCCCCAGACTAGCGGGAGCCTACGAGCAGTACTTC.

This rearrangement joins TRBV5-1 to TRBJ2-3; the D is unclear. Trimming pared 3 bases from V and 6 bases from J, leaving 8 bases between. The CDR3 is made up of 12 amino acids. Germline CDR1 is SGHRS and CDR2 is YFSETQ. The CDR3 here is CASSSLGDTQYF. The CDR3 DNA sequence: TGCGCCAGCAGCTCCCTAGGGGATACGCAGTATTTT.

This chain uses TRBV7-2 with TRBJ1-1; D call uncertain. This CDR3 has 12 amino acids. V lost 4 bases and J lost 6, with 9 bases in between. Per the germline V gene, CDR1 is SGHTA and CDR2 is FQGNSA. As DNA, the CDR3 is TGTGCCAGCAGCTCCAGATCCTCTGAAGCTTTCTTT. Translation: CASSSRSSEAFF.

This chain joins TRBV6-4 and TRBJ2-2; 14 bases align to TRBD2. The germline V gene has CDR1 MRHNA and CDR2 SNTAGT. The CDR3 sequence is 15 residues long. The CDR3 coding sequence is TGTGATCAGCAGGGACTAGCGGGAGTAATGGGGGAGCTGTTTTTT. It translates to CDQQGLAGVMGELFF.

This chain connects TRBV15 to TRBJ2-7, with D tentatively TRBD1 (6 bases). Germline CDR1 reads LNHNV; CDR2 reads YYDKDF (reference sequence). The CDR3 runs 16 residues. Deletions cut 0 bases from V and 7 bases from J, with 19 bases between. As DNA, the CDR3 is TGTGCCACCAGCAGAGATGGGACATCCCCTTCATGGGAGCAGTACTTC. It encodes CATSRDGTSPSWEQYF.

The chain has TRBV5-4 and TRBJ2-2; TRBD1 might be the D (5 bases). CDR1 is SGHNT and CDR2 is YYREEE in the germline V gene (reference sequence). This CDR3 comprises 15 residues. V lost 3 bases and J lost 2, with 11 bases in between. The CDR3 loop reads CASSSATDNTGELFF. CDR3 sequence (DNA): TGTGCCAGCAGCTCCGCGACAGATAACACCGGGGAGCTGTTTTTT.

V usage is TRBV5-5 and J usage is TRBJ1-2; D gene uncertain. This CDR3 contains 13 residues. Germline CDR1 SGHKS, CDR2 YYEKEE (reference sequence). V was clipped by 0 bases and J by 5 bases, with 8 bases between them. The CDR3 is CASSLGVIYGYTF. The CDR3 region has the DNA TGTGCCAGCAGCTTGGGGGTGATTTATGGCTACACCTTC.

The chain joins TRBV30 to TRBJ1-1; D not certain. Between the trimmed V and J ends, which lost 5 bases and 0 bases, there was a span of 10 bases. In germline, CDR1 is GTSNPN, CDR2 SVGIG (reference sequence). The CDR3 totals 13 residues. Here the CDR3 DNA reads TGTGCCTGGGGACGGAACATGAACACTGAAGCTTTCTTT. Its protein product is CAWGRNMNTEAFF.

V gene TRBV10-1 combines with J gene TRBJ2-7, with a possible D match to TRBD1 (6 bases). Trimming left V 2 bases short and J 9 bases short, with 14 bases between. CDR3 length equals 13 residues. CDR1 is WNHNN and CDR2 is SYGVQD in the germline V gene (reference sequence). In DNA, the CDR3 is TGCGCCAGCAGTGAGCCCGGGACAAGCGGGCAGTACTTC. Its translation: CASSEPGTSGQYF.